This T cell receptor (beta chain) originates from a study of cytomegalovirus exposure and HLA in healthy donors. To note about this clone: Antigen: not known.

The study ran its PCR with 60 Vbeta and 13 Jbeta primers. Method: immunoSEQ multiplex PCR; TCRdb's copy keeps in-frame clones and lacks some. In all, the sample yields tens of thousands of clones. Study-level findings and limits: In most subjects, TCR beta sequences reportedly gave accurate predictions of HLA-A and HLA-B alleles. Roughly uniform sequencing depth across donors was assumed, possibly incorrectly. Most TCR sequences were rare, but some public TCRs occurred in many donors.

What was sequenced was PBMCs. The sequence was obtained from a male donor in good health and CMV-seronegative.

CDR3 nucleotide sequence: TGTGCCAGCAGACTCGACAGGGGAGGAAATCAGCCCCAGCATTTT. This codes for CASRLDRGGNQPQHF. The rearrangement joins TRBV6-5 to TRBJ1-5, with TRBD1 matching over 8 bases. Germline assignment: CDR1 MNHEY and CDR2 SVGAGI. V was clipped by 6 bases and J by 4 bases; unmatched bases: 8. The CDR3 is made up of 15 amino acids.